This note documents a single TCR beta chain sequence. Time point specified: patch test 3, about 24 weeks after DPC sensitization. Indicated treatment: therapeutic diphenylcyclopropenone sensitization with weekly scalp DPC. The data belong to a study of human T cells and chemical hapten exposure. From the RACE reads, TCRdb called clonotypes with MiXCR, one entry per CDR3 protein. The repertoire holds 50,000 to 75,000 distinct CDR3 sequences, with 8% to 13% as singletons. The CDR3 runs to 18 residues. Trimming took off 3 bases at V and 0 bases at J, with 21 bases between the two ends. Germline assignment: CDR1 GTSNPN and CDR2 SVGIG (reference sequence).

The input for sequencing was whole blood, taken in connection with sensitization to the hapten diphenylcyclopropenone (DPC). This sequence originates from a woman aged 30 to 39 with alopecia areata. Some clones in this sample may be carry-over from other donors' samples. V is TRBV30 and J is TRBJ1-5; D is possibly TRBD1 (6 bases). CDR3 sequence: CAWSHDRSFINSNQPQHF. CDR3 nucleotides: TGTGCCTGGAGCCACGACAGGTCCTTCATCAATAGCAATCAGCCCCAGCATTTT. Using reference TRBV30 and TRBJ1-5 for the parts outside the CDR3, the full variable domain is SQTIHQWPATLVQPVGSPLSLECTVEGTSNPNLYWYRQAAGRGLQLLFYSVGIGQISSEVPQNLSASRPQDRQFILSSKKLLLSDSGFYLCAWSHDRSFINSNQPQHFGDGTRLSIL.